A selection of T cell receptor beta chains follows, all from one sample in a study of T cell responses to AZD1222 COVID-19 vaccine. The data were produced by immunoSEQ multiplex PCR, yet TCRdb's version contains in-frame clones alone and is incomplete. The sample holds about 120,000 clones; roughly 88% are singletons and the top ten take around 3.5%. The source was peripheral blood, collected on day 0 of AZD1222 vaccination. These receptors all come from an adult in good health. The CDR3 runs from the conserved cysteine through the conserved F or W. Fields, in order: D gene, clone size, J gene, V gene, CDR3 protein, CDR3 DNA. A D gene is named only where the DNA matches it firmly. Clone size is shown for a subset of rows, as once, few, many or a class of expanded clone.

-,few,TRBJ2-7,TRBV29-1,CSAMDTAEQYF,TGCAGCGCCATGGACACGGCGGAGCAGTACTTC
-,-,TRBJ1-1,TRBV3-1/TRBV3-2,CASRGPRGNTEAFF,TGTGCCAGCAGAGGGCCCCGAGGGAACACTGAAGCTTTCTTT
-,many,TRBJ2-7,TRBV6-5,CASSDSGGPTSEQYF,TGTGCCAGCAGTGACTCAGGCGGACCCACTAGTGAGCAGTACTTC
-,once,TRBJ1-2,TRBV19,CASSPSGAFYYGYTF,TGTGCCAGTAGTCCCTCGGGGGCTTTTTACTATGGCTACACCTTC
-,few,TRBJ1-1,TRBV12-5,CASGLDRSWVRTEAFF,TGTGCTAGTGGTTTGGACCGATCTTGGGTTCGAACTGAAGCTTTCTTT
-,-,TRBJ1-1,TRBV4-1,CASRGRTTNTEAFF,TGCGCCAGCAGAGGAAGGACAACGAACACTGAAGCTTTCTTT
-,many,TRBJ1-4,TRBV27,CASSLSQLGKLFF,TGTGCCAGCAGTTTATCACAGTTGGGAAAACTGTTTTTT
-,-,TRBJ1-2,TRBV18,CASSPSPVKDDGYTF,TGTGCCAGCTCACCATCTCCAGTTAAGGATGATGGCTACACCTTC
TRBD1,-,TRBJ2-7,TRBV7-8,CASRKGGTGSSYEQYF,TGTGCCAGCAGAAAGGGGGGGACAGGGAGCTCCTACGAGCAGTACTTC
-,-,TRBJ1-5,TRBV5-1,CASSLDPVQPQHF,TGCGCCAGCAGCTTGGACCCAGTGCAGCCCCAGCATTTT
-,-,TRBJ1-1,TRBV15,CATSRDPLGTEAFF,TGTGCCACCAGCAGAGATCCGCTGGGCACTGAAGCTTTCTTT
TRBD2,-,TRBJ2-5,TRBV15,CATSTGLADQETQYF,TGTGCCACCAGCACGGGACTAGCGGACCAAGAGACCCAGTACTTC
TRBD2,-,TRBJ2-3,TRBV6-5,CASSSLAVFTDTQYF,TGTGCCAGCAGTTCACTAGCGGTTTTCACAGATACGCAGTATTTT
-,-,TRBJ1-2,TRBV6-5,CASSTIIRGYTF,TGTGCCAGCAGTACGATTATCCGTGGCTACACCTTC
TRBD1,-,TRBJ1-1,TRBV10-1,CASSTGVDTEAFF,TGCGCCAGCAGTACAGGGGTGGACACTGAAGCTTTCTTT
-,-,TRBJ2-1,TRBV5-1,CASSPDGGGEQFF,TGCGCCAGCAGCCCGGACGGGGGTGGTGAGCAGTTCTTC
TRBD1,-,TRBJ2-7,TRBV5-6,CASSLDGTGGSEQYF,TGTGCCAGCAGCTTGGATGGGACAGGGGGGAGCGAGCAGTACTTC
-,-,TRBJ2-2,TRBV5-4,CASSNLGGAVHGELFF,TGTGCCAGCAGCAACCTTGGGGGGGCTGTCCATGGGGAGCTGTTTTTT
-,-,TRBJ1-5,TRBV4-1,CASSQDSPGALGVSQHF,TGCGCCAGCAGCCAAGATAGTCCCGGTGCTCTGGGGGTGTCCCAGCATTTT
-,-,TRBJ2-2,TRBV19,CATALDENTGELFF,TGTGCCACAGCACTGGATGAGAACACCGGGGAGCTGTTTTTT
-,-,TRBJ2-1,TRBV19,CASTRVLSYNEQFF,TGTGCCAGTACCAGGGTCCTCTCCTACAATGAGCAGTTCTTC
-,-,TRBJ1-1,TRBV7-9,CASSLVGSWGEAFF,TGTGCCAGCAGCTTAGTTGGATCCTGGGGTGAAGCTTTCTTT
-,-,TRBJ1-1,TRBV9,CASSGQVSMNTEAFF,TGTGCCAGCAGCGGACAGGTTTCCATGAACACTGAAGCTTTCTTT
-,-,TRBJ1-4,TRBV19,CASSIDKKGGLHEKLFF,TGTGCCAGTAGTATAGATAAGAAGGGAGGGCTTCATGAAAAACTGTTTTTT
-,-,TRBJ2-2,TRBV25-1,CASSDDPGRGNTGELFF,TGTGCCAGCAGTGATGACCCCGGAAGGGGCAACACCGGGGAGCTGTTTTTT
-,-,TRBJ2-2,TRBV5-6,CASSLSWQLNTGELFF,TGTGCCAGCAGCTTGTCTTGGCAGTTGAACACCGGGGAGCTGTTTTTT